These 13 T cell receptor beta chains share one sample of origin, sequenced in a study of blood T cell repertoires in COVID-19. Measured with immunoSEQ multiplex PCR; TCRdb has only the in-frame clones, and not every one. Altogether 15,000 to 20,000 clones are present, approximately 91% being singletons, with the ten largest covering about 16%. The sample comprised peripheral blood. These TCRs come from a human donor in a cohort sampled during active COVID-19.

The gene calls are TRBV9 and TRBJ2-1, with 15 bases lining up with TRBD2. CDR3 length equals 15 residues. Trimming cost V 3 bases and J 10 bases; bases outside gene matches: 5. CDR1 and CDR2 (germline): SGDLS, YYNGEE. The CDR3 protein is CASSARTSGRGEQFF. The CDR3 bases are TGTGCCAGCAGCGCCCGGACTAGCGGGAGGGGGGAGCAGTTCTTC.

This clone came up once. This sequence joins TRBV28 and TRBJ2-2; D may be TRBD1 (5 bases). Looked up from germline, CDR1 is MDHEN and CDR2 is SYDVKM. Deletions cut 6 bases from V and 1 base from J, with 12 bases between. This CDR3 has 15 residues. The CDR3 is CASSTPGQNTGELFF. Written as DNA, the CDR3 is TGTGCCAGCAGCACCCCAGGACAGAACACCGGGGAGCTGTTTTTT. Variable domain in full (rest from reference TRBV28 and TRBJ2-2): DVKVTQSSRYLVKRTGEKVFLECVQDMDHENMFWYRQDPGLGLRLIYFSYDVKMKEKGDIPEGYSVSREKKERFSLILESASTNQTSMYLCASSTPGQNTGELFFGEGSRLTVL.

Here the CDR3 reads CAIKSDRDYGYTF. CDR3 in DNA: TGTGCCATCAAATCCGACAGGGACTATGGCTACACCTTC. The chain links TRBV10-3 to TRBJ1-2; TRBD1 aligns across 7 bases. This CDR3 has 13 amino acids. The V and J ends lost 7 bases and 3 bases, in that order; junction bases with no gene match: 5. In germline, CDR1 is ENHRY, CDR2 SYGVKD.

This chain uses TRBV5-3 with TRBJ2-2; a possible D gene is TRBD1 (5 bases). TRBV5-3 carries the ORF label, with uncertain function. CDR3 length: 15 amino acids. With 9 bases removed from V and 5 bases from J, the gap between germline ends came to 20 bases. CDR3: CATLLVAGQTGELFF. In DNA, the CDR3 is TGTGCCACCCTTTTAGTGGCAGGGCAGACCGGGGAGCTGTTTTTT.

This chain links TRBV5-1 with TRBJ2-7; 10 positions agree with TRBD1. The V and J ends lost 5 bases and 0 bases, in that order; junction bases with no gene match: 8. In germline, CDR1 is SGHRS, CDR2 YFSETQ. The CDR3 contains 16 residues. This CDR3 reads CASSSPGTGVSYEQYF. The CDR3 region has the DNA TGCGCCAGCAGTTCACCCGGGACAGGGGTCTCCTACGAGCAGTACTTC.

The DNA for the CDR3 is TGTGCCAGCAGTACTAGTCTAGCGGGGAGATCCTACGAGCAGTACTTC. Translation gives CASSTSLAGRSYEQYF. The chain recombines TRBV6-6 with TRBJ2-7, with 9 bases that match TRBD2. The length of the CDR3 is 16 residues. V was pared by 5 bases and J by 1 base, with 9 bases of the junction left unmatched. Per the germline V gene, CDR1 is MNHNY and CDR2 is SVGAGI (reference sequence).

CDR3 sequence (DNA): TGTGCCTGGGGCCAGGGGGCGTACGAGCAGTACTTC. As protein: CAWGQGAYEQYF. The rearrangement uses TRBV30 and TRBJ2-7, with 8 positions matching TRBD1. J lost 4 bases, V lost 5 bases, and 4 bases had no gene match. CDR1 and CDR2 (germline): GTSNPN, SVGIG (reference sequence). This CDR3 comprises 12 residues.

The CDR3 here is CASSLSRTSTDTQYF. The CDR3 region has the DNA TGTGCCAGCAGTTTAAGTAGGACTAGCACAGATACGCAGTATTTT. The chain uses TRBV28 and TRBJ2-3, with D possibly TRBD2 on 5 matching bases. Trimming stripped 2 bases from V and 0 bases from J, with 9 bases between. Germline-derived CDR1 and CDR2 are MDHEN and SYDVKM. This CDR3 has 15 residues.

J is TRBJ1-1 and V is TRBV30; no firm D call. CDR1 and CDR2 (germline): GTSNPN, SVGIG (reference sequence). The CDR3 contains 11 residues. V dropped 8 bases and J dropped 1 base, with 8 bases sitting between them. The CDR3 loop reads CAMAGNTEAFF. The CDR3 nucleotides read TGTGCCATGGCAGGGAACACTGAAGCTTTCTTT.

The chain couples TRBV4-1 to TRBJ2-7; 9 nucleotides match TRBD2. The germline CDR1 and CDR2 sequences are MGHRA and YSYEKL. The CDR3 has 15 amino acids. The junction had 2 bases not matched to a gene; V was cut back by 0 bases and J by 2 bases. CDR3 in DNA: TGCGCCAGCAGCCAAGATCTAGCGGGAACCTACGAGCAGTACTTC. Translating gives CASSQDLAGTYEQYF.

CDR3 region: CASSMGLDPTSPYEQYF. CDR3 bases: TGTGCCAGTAGTATGGGACTAGACCCCACATCTCCCTACGAGCAGTACTTC. The chain joins TRBV19 to TRBJ2-7; 8 nucleotides match TRBD2. CDR3 size: 17 residues. Looked up from germline, CDR1 is LNHDA and CDR2 is SQIVND (reference sequence). The J segment lost 2 bases and the V segment lost 3 bases, leaving 12 bases of the junction unmatched.

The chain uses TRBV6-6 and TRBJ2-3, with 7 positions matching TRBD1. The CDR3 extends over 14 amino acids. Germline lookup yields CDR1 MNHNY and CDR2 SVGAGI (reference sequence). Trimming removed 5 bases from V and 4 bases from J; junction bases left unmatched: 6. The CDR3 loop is CASSTPTGSDTQYF. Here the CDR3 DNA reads TGTGCCAGCAGTACCCCGACAGGGTCAGATACGCAGTATTTT.

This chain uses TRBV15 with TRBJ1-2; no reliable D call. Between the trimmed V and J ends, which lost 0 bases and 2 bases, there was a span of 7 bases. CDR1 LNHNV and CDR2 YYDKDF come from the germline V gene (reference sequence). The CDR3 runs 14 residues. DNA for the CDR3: TGTGCCACCAGCAGAGATCCCCAGAACTATGGCTACACCTTC. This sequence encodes CATSRDPQNYGYTF.